The present entry profiles one TCR beta chain with its context. The CDR3 length is 14 residues. From germline, CDR1 is MRHNA and CDR2 SNTAGT. The V end lost 0 bases, the J end lost 7 bases, and 12 bases lay between the germline ends. Investigators divided CD4+ cells into CD45RA+ naive and CD45RA-negative memory subsets. These data belong to a study of shared clonotypes between healthy human individuals. For the study at large: Each donor's CD4 naive and CD4 memory cells filled three plates apiece, CD8 naive two, and CD8 memory one.

As originally analysed: There were no quality scores in the junction-only immunoSEQ sequences, so filtering differed. Sequencing was performed with immunoSEQ multiplex PCR; in TCRdb, only in-frame clones are kept and a portion is missing. V and J calls and clone size are given by that table; D and trimming were obtained from the DNA. The data show over a million clones, approximately 80% seen once. The chain joins TRBV6-4 to TRBJ1-1; the D gene is possibly TRBD1 (6 bases). This receptor was obtained from a man younger than 35 in good health. Some clones in this sample may be carry-over from other donors' samples. Input material: memory CD4+ T cells from PBMCs. The subset: CD45RA-negative fraction. The CDR3 protein is CASSDSRGAGEAFF. The DNA of the CDR3 is TGTGCCAGCAGTGACTCTCGGGGGGCAGGTGAAGCTTTCTTT.